A single sample is the source of the 30 T cell receptor beta chains below, sequenced in a study of cytotoxic CD8 clonotypes in ibrutinib-treated CLL (dated by TCRdb to the early 2020s). This specimen's time point label, interpreted: progressive disease on ibrutinib. Library construction relied on the immunoSEQ multiplex PCR assay. TCRdb obtained this table from immuneACCESS and retained in-frame rearrangements with V and J assigned. These tables miss some clones; where compared with another copy, unresolved V genes account for less than half of the shortfall, and the remainder is unexplained. This sample lists roughly 150,000 clones; over 75% were detected once. Jointly, the top ten make up around 3% of the sample. Sequences were derived from PBMCs, sampled at disease progression, from a patient treated with ibrutinib. These TCRs come from a human donor with chronic lymphocytic leukemia.

The chain is built from TRBV7-9 and TRBJ2-3, with D perhaps TRBD1 or TRBD2 (5 bases each). V was shortened by 7 bases and J by 0 bases, with 17 bases between the two germline ends. CDR3 length: 16 residues. Looked up from germline, CDR1 is SEHNR and CDR2 is FQNEAQ (reference sequence). CDR3 region: CASNHYGAESTDTQYF. As DNA, the CDR3 is TGTGCCAGCAACCACTACGGGGCAGAGAGCACAGATACGCAGTATTTT. Together with reference TRBV7-9 and TRBJ2-3, the CDR3 gives the full variable domain: DTGVSQNPRHKITKRGQNVTFRCDPISEHNRLYWYRQTLGQGPEFLTYFQNEAQLEKSRLLSDRFSAERPKGSFSTLEIQRTEQGDSAMYLCASNHYGAESTDTQYFGPGTRLTVL.

The chain has TRBV7-2 and TRBJ2-7; 7 bases map to TRBD2. The germline CDR1 and CDR2 sequences are SGHTA and FQGNSA. The J segment lost 5 bases and the V segment lost 3 bases, leaving 7 bases of the junction unmatched. The CDR3 runs to 14 residues. CDR3 in DNA: TGTGCCAGCAGCTTGAATCGGGAGGTAGACGAGCAGTACTTC. It translates to CASSLNREVDEQYF.

In DNA form, the CDR3 reads TGTGCCAGCAGCGCCGAAGCCCGACTAGCGGAGAACACCGGGGAGCTGTTTTTT. It is translated as CASSAEARLAENTGELFF. The V call is TRBV13, the J call TRBJ2-2; 9 nucleotides line up with TRBD2. Per the germline V gene, CDR1 is PRHDT and CDR2 is FYEKMQ (reference sequence). Trimming took 5 bases from V and 1 from J; bases not matched to a gene: 11. This CDR3 is built from 18 residues.

This clone was recorded only once. The gene calls are TRBV5-4 and TRBJ1-1, with D possibly matching TRBD1 (5 bases). From germline, CDR1 is SGHNT and CDR2 YYREEE (reference sequence). Trimming stripped 4 bases from V and 11 bases from J, with 15 bases between. The CDR3 has 12 residues. In DNA, the CDR3 is TGTGCCAGCAGCGACCCCGGGACTCTCGCTTTCTTT. Its protein product is CASSDPGTLAFF.

The chain uses TRBV7-3 and TRBJ2-5; 8 positions match TRBD1. Germline V gives CDR1 SGHTA, CDR2 FQGTGA. This CDR3 spans 16 amino acids. V trimming: 0 bases; J trimming: 5 bases; junction bases outside the gene matches: 8. The CDR3 here is CASSLTWTGKGETQYF. CDR3 DNA sequence: TGTGCCAGCAGCTTAACCTGGACAGGGAAGGGGGAGACCCAGTACTTC.

The V and J genes are TRBV6-1 and TRBJ1-1, with D unclear. Germline CDR1 is MNHNS and CDR2 is SASEGT. Trimming shortened V by 2 bases and J by 0 bases, and 10 bases separated the two germline ends. The CDR3 extends over 15 amino acids. The CDR3 DNA is TGTGCCAGCAGTGAAATTATTTGGATGAACACTGAAGCTTTCTTT. Amino acid sequence: CASSEIIWMNTEAFF.

The CDR3 loop is CASSLGGDATQYF. The DNA for the CDR3 is TGCGCCAGCAGCTTGGGAGGAGACGCGACCCAGTACTTC. The V and J genes are TRBV5-1 and TRBJ2-5; D not certain. Trimming cost V 0 bases and J 7 bases, with 10 bases left between them. From germline, CDR1 is SGHRS and CDR2 YFSETQ. The CDR3 covers 13 residues.

This clone was recorded once. The chain is built from TRBV30 and TRBJ2-1; weak D call: TRBD2 (6 bases). The V end lost 1 base, the J end lost 0 bases, and 16 bases lay between the germline ends. The germline CDR1 and CDR2 sequences are GTSNPN and SVGIG (reference sequence). This CDR3 has 17 amino acids. CDR3 region: CAWSETGTPFSYNEQFF. CDR3 coding DNA: TGTGCCTGGAGTGAGACCGGGACTCCCTTCTCCTACAATGAGCAGTTCTTC.

The V and J genes are TRBV27 and TRBJ1-4, with TRBD1 matching over 7 bases. The CDR3 totals 13 residues. V was pared by 6 bases and J by 8 bases, with 6 bases of the junction left unmatched. Germline V lookup: CDR1 MNHEY, CDR2 SMNVEV (reference sequence). CDR3 bases: TGTGCCAGCAGCCCCCGACAGGGCGAAAAACTGTTTTTT. This sequence encodes CASSPRQGEKLFF.

V and J are TRBV4-2 and TRBJ2-7; D possibly matches TRBD1 or TRBD2 (5 bases each). The V end lost 3 bases, the J end lost 1 base, and 13 bases lay between the germline ends. This CDR3 is 15 amino acids long. Germline lookup yields CDR1 LGHNA and CDR2 YNFKEQ. The CDR3 sequence: CASSQFWGPSYEQYF. In DNA, the CDR3 is TGTGCCAGCAGCCAGTTCTGGGGACCATCCTACGAGCAGTACTTC.

The chain uses TRBV4-3 and TRBJ2-2; TRBD1 might be the D (5 bases). The CDR3 extends over 15 amino acids. Trimming left V 0 bases short and J 9 bases short, with 14 bases between. Germline CDR1 and CDR2: LGHNA and YSLEER. The CDR3 protein is CASSQDRTTDRELFF. In nucleotides, the CDR3 is TGCGCCAGCAGCCAAGACAGGACAACAGACCGGGAGCTGTTTTTT.

V gene TRBV6-5 combines with J gene TRBJ2-2; D is unclear. CDR3 size: 15 residues. The germline gives CDR1 MNHEY, CDR2 SVGAGI. V lost 3 bases to trimming and J lost 0 bases, with 8 bases between them. DNA of the CDR3: TGTGCCAGCAGTTATAAAACCCCGAACACCGGGGAGCTGTTTTTT. It translates to CASSYKTPNTGELFF.

The chain is built from TRBV27 and TRBJ2-4, with a possible D match to TRBD1 (7 bases). This CDR3 has 14 amino acids. The germline CDR1 and CDR2 sequences are MNHEY and SMNVEV (reference sequence). V lost 3 bases, J lost 6 bases, and 12 bases lay in between. Here the CDR3 reads CASSFHRGGNIQYF. As DNA, the CDR3 is TGTGCCAGCAGTTTCCACAGGGGAGGAAACATTCAGTACTTC.

V usage is TRBV12-5 and J usage is TRBJ1-2; D is unresolved. The CDR3 sequence is 12 residues long. The germline CDR1 and CDR2 sequences are LGHNT and FRNRAP. Trimming pared 3 bases from V and 8 bases from J, leaving 10 bases between. The CDR3 here is CASGFVSGGYTF. CDR3 bases: TGTGCTAGTGGTTTCGTGTCCGGGGGCTACACCTTC.

The V gene is TRBV28, the J gene TRBJ2-4, with a tentative D call TRBD1 (5 bases). Germline-derived CDR1 and CDR2 are MDHEN and SYDVKM. Trimming stripped 5 bases from V and 3 bases from J, with 17 bases between. The CDR3 is 16 residues long. Here the CDR3 DNA reads TGTGCCAGCAGTCCCATCGGGCAGGGCGACAAAAACATTCAGTACTTC. It translates to CASSPIGQGDKNIQYF.

This chain uses TRBV5-1 with TRBJ2-5, with 11 nucleotides matching TRBD1. CDR3 length equals 15 residues. Per the germline V gene, CDR1 is SGHRS and CDR2 is YFSETQ. Trimming took 7 bases from V and 5 from J; bases not matched to a gene: 10. The CDR3 sequence is CASRADRGRGETQYF. CDR3 sequence (DNA): TGCGCCAGCCGAGCGGACAGGGGGCGCGGGGAGACCCAGTACTTC.

This clone appeared a few times. This chain joins TRBV10-3 and TRBJ2-7; 7 bases line up with TRBD2. The CDR3 length is 12 residues. The V and J ends lost 6 bases and 3 bases, in that order; junction bases with no gene match: 2. Germline CDR1 is ENHRY and CDR2 is SYGVKD. For the CDR3, the DNA is TGTGCCATCAGGGGGGGGAGCTACGAGCAGTACTTC. This codes for CAIRGGSYEQYF.

The V and J genes are TRBV5-1 and TRBJ2-7; D is unclear. The length of the CDR3 is 14 residues. The V end lost 1 base, the J end lost 5 bases, and 13 bases lay between the germline ends. Germline CDR1 SGHRS, CDR2 YFSETQ. CDR3 DNA sequence: TGCGCCAGCAGCTTGTTTAGGCAAAATGACGAGCAGTACTTC. As protein: CASSLFRQNDEQYF.

The chain combines TRBV29-1 with TRBJ1-2, with a possible D match to TRBD1 (5 bases). From germline, CDR1 is SQVTM and CDR2 ANQGSEA. CDR3 length equals 12 residues. V was cut by 8 bases and J by 5 bases, with 15 bases left in between. This CDR3 reads CSHRRVGYGYTF. CDR3 DNA: TGCAGCCACCGCAGGGTGGGTTATGGCTACACCTTC. Full variable domain (missing parts from reference TRBV29-1 and TRBJ1-2): SAVISQKPSRDICQRGTSLTIQCQVDSQVTMMFWYRQQPGQSLTLIATANQGSEATYESGFVIDKFPISRPNLTFSTLTVSNMSPEDSSIYLCSHRRVGYGYTFGSGTRLTVV.

This clone was counted between two and nine times. The rearrangement links TRBV6-5 to TRBJ1-5; D uncertain. Germline values: CDR1 MNHEY, CDR2 SVGAGI. The CDR3 is made up of 15 amino acids. V lost 5 bases to trimming and J lost 0 bases, with 11 bases between them. In DNA form, the CDR3 reads TGTGCCAGCAGTGGTTGGGTAGATAGCAATCAGCCCCAGCATTTT. Protein product: CASSGWVDSNQPQHF.

This chain uses TRBV2 with TRBJ2-1, with 8 nucleotides matching TRBD1. Germline CDR1 SNHLY, CDR2 FYNNEI. J lost 6 bases, V lost 7 bases, and 17 bases had no gene match. The CDR3 loop spans 17 amino acids. Here the CDR3 reads CASTRPPGQGAINEQFF. Here the CDR3 DNA reads TGTGCCAGCACCAGGCCACCGGGGCAGGGGGCGATCAATGAGCAGTTCTTC.

CDR3 loop: CASSLVAGGLYEQYF. Here the CDR3 DNA reads TGCGCCAGCAGCTTGGTGGCAGGGGGTCTCTACGAGCAGTACTTC. This chain uses TRBV5-1 with TRBJ2-7, with 7 bases that match TRBD1. The CDR3 consists of 15 residues. Germline trimming cut 0 bases from V and 3 bases from J; bases unmatched to any gene: 6. Germline CDR1 reads SGHRS; CDR2 reads YFSETQ.

V and J are TRBV19 and TRBJ1-5; D perhaps matches TRBD1 (6 bases). The V end was cut by 6 bases, the J end by 5 bases, with 14 bases between. Germline assignment: CDR1 LNHDA and CDR2 SQIVND (reference sequence). The CDR3 spans 14 residues. The CDR3 protein is CASSVRKGDQPQHF. CDR3 coding DNA: TGTGCCAGTAGCGTCAGGAAGGGGGATCAGCCCCAGCATTTT.

The rearrangement joins TRBV30 to TRBJ2-7, with TRBD1 matching over 8 bases. Unmatched junction bases numbered 9, after V lost 0 bases and J lost 2 bases. The CDR3 loop spans 16 amino acids. Germline CDR1 and CDR2: GTSNPN and SVGIG (reference sequence). Here the CDR3 DNA reads TGTGCCTGGAGTGTAAAGACAGGGGTTCGGACCTACGAGCAGTACTTC. Residues: CAWSVKTGVRTYEQYF.

The chain employs TRBV11-3 and TRBJ2-3; D is tentatively TRBD1 or TRBD2 (5 bases each). Germline CDR1 SGHNT, CDR2 YENEEA. The CDR3 runs 17 residues. The germline V and J ends were trimmed by 1 base and 6 bases, with 20 bases remaining between them. CDR3 nucleotide sequence: TGTGCCAGCAGCTTAGGGGGCTGGACTCCTGGATTGGATACGCAGTATTTT. As protein: CASSLGGWTPGLDTQYF.

The sample holds one count of this clone. This chain uses TRBV14 with TRBJ2-7; D is perhaps TRBD1 (5 bases). V dropped 0 bases and J dropped 2 bases, with 14 bases sitting between them. The CDR3 spans 16 residues. Germline CDR1 is SGHDN and CDR2 is FVKESK. CDR3 sequence: CASSQDSYTGTYEQYF. The CDR3 region has the DNA TGTGCCAGCAGCCAAGACAGCTATACAGGAACCTACGAGCAGTACTTC.

V gene TRBV29-1 combines with J gene TRBJ1-5; TRBD1 might be the D (5 bases). V shed 4 bases and J shed 7 bases, with 14 bases lying between them. This CDR3 region has 13 residues. CDR1 SQVTM and CDR2 ANQGSEA come from the germline V gene. DNA for the CDR3: TGCAGCGTTGTGCAGGGTGAAGGGCAGCCCCAGCATTTT. This translates into CSVVQGEGQPQHF.

V gene TRBV20-1 combines with J gene TRBJ1-2; tentative D call: TRBD1 (5 bases). This CDR3 has 11 amino acids. The V gene lost 6 bases and the J gene lost 7 bases, with 12 bases spanning the gap. Per germline, CDR1 DFQATT and CDR2 SNEGSKA (reference sequence). The CDR3 reads CSARQLSGYTF. The CDR3 bases are TGCAGTGCCCGACAGTTATCTGGCTACACCTTC.

The V call is TRBV5-1, the J call TRBJ2-7; D unresolved. The germline V and J ends were trimmed by 0 bases and 5 bases, with 12 bases remaining between them. CDR3 length: 14 residues. Germline CDR1 SGHRS, CDR2 YFSETQ. DNA for the CDR3: TGCGCCAGCAGCTTGGACAGTCCTATCGACGAGCAGTACTTC. Its translation: CASSLDSPIDEQYF. The complete variable domain, with remaining parts taken from reference TRBV5-1 and TRBJ2-7, reads KAGVTQTPRYLIKTRGQQVTLSCSPISGHRSVSWYQQTPGQGLQFLFEYFSETQRNKGNFPGRFSGRQFSNSRSEMNVSTLELGDSALYLCASSLDSPIDEQYFGPGTRLTVT.

The rearrangement uses TRBV5-1 and TRBJ2-1; 8 positions agree with TRBD1. The germline CDR1 and CDR2 sequences are SGHRS and YFSETQ. There are 16 residues in the CDR3. V shed 4 bases and J 7 bases; nucleotides not matched to a gene: 13. The CDR3 coding sequence is TGCGCCAGCAGCCTATTCGGACAGGGTGCGGTTAATGAGCAGTTCTTC. Protein: CASSLFGQGAVNEQFF.